This T cell receptor (beta chain) comes out of a study of blood T cell repertoires in COVID-19. Across the study: The United States, Italy and Spain supplied acute and convalescent COVID-19 samples. PBMCs, B-cell-depleted T cells, or T cells were the source of the cDNA or gDNA that made up the material.

This clone was seen more than once but under ten times. CDR1 is SGHAT and CDR2 is FQNNGV in the germline V gene. The CDR3 consists of 15 residues. Trimming removed 0 bases at V and 0 bases at J, with 3 bases between. The authors' processing: Amplified reference gene primers provided the basis for estimating nucleated cell counts. Sequenced by immunoSEQ multiplex PCR; TCRdb stores in-frame clones only, minus some. That table is the source of V, J and clone size, and D and trimming were worked out from the DNA. The sample holds 150,000 to 200,000 clones; 85% are singletons and the top ten take over 3%. This chain uses TRBV11-2 with TRBJ1-6; D is unclear. The clonotype was recovered from a human donor with acute or convalescent COVID-19. The donor label of this sample is uncertain. Sequencing input: peripheral blood. The CDR3 region is CASSLDGSYNSPLHF. CDR3 DNA: TGTGCCAGCAGCTTAGACGGCTCCTATAATTCACCCCTCCACTTT.